Below, one T cell receptor (beta chain) is given with its context. As yet, its antigen is unknown. The protocol was immunoSEQ multiplex PCR, while the TCRdb copy is restricted to in-frame clones and leaves out a portion. The sample has 13,000 or so clones, around 62% seen once. CFSE-labeled sorted T cells met regulatory or mature dendritic cells for four to five days. FACS sorted CD4+ or CD8+ T cells into CD45RA+ naive and CD45RO+ memory. The J segment lost 4 bases and the V segment lost 4 bases, leaving 17 bases of the junction unmatched. The CDR3 loop spans 18 amino acids. Germline V lookup: CDR1 MDHEN, CDR2 SYDVKM. This record belongs to a study of regulatory dendritic cells for organ transplantation. Overall study findings and caveats: Regulatory dendritic cells appeared to expand memory CD8+ clones less than mature ones.

This TCR came from a human donor in good health. The rearrangement uses TRBV28 and TRBJ2-5; TRBD1 aligns across 8 bases. Sequenced material: naive CD8+ T cells from blood cultured with dendritic cells. Subset: CD45RA+ naive T cells. CDR3 nucleotides: TGTGCCAGCAGTTCCGCCCTCCGCCAGGGGGCTAGGGGAGAGACCCAGTACTTC. Translated: CASSSALRQGARGETQYF.